One sample yielded the 18 T cell receptor beta chains listed below, sequenced in a study of radiation and T cells in renal cell carcinoma. Sequencing was performed with immunoSEQ multiplex PCR; in TCRdb, only in-frame clones are kept and a portion is missing. The sample includes about 120,000 clones, 81% of them seen just once. Time point specified: blood 2 weeks post-SBRT. Treatment: 15 Gy SBRT to primary tumor, nephrectomy 4 weeks later. The sequencing used blood, collected from a patient whose treatment included radiotherapy and nephrectomy. These TCRs come from a man aged 50-60 years with renal cell carcinoma.

V is TRBV4-2 and J is TRBJ1-6, with 9 bases that match TRBD1. The V segment lost 3 bases and the J segment 10 bases; nucleotides outside the gene matches: 10. Germline V lookup: CDR1 LGHNA, CDR2 YNFKEQ. The CDR3 sequence is 16 residues long. The DNA of the CDR3 is TGTGCCAGCAGCCAGTTTCCGGACAGGGGCCAGTCACCCCTCCACTTT. The encoded protein is CASSQFPDRGQSPLHF.

This chain links TRBV27 with TRBJ2-7, with 7 bases aligning to TRBD2. The CDR3 contains 13 residues. Unmatched junction bases numbered 1, after V lost 3 bases and J lost 2 bases. The germline CDR1 and CDR2 sequences are MNHEY and SMNVEV (reference sequence). CDR3: CASSFGTTYEQYF. CDR3 nucleotide sequence: TGTGCCAGCAGTTTTGGGACTACCTACGAGCAGTACTTC.

This chain joins TRBV19 and TRBJ1-1; D unclear. V was cut by 4 bases and J by 3 bases, with 9 bases left in between. CDR3 length: 13 amino acids. Germline V lookup: CDR1 LNHDA, CDR2 SQIVND (reference sequence). The CDR3: CASSTEQYTEAFF. CDR3 sequence (DNA): TGTGCCAGTAGTACAGAACAATACACTGAAGCTTTCTTT.

In regard to this clone: The junction departs from the called germline gene at one end, perhaps through a read error. This chain links TRBV30 with TRBJ2-7, with 8 positions matching TRBD2. This CDR3 is built from 11 residues. Germline-derived CDR1 and CDR2 are GTSNPN and SVGIG (reference sequence). The CDR3 loop is CAWSPGREPYF. The CDR3 nucleotides read TGTGCCTGGAGTCCCGGGAGGGAGCCGTACTTC.

The gene calls are TRBV4-3 and TRBJ1-4, with TRBD1 matching over 8 bases. Germline CDR1 LGHNA, CDR2 YSLEER. J was trimmed by 6 bases and V by 0 bases; bases with no gene match: 6. The CDR3 contains 16 residues. CDR3 loop: CASSQDRGTGDEKLFF. CDR3 coding DNA: TGCGCCAGCAGCCAAGATCGGGGGACAGGAGATGAAAAACTGTTTTTT.

The chain carries TRBV6-1 and TRBJ1-4; no firm D call. This CDR3 comprises 15 residues. Trimming shortened V by 8 bases and J by 0 bases, and 13 bases separated the two germline ends. Germline assignment: CDR1 MNHNS and CDR2 SASEGT. The CDR3: CASVLGLATNEKLFF. The CDR3 region has the DNA TGTGCCAGCGTCCTGGGGTTGGCAACTAATGAAAAACTGTTTTTT.

The chain couples TRBV6-5 to TRBJ1-6; no firm D call. Trimming pared 4 bases from V and 9 bases from J, leaving 16 bases between. Per the germline V gene, CDR1 is MNHEY and CDR2 is SVGAGI. This CDR3 has 15 residues. The CDR3 protein is CASSFTPQGSSPLHF. The CDR3 nucleotides are TGTGCCAGCAGTTTCACACCCCAAGGCAGTTCACCCCTCCACTTT.

The rearrangement uses TRBV9 and TRBJ2-3; the D is unclear. The CDR3 length is 14 residues. Germline CDR1 SGDLS, CDR2 YYNGEE. Between the trimmed V and J ends, which lost 0 bases and 3 bases, there was a span of 8 bases. Here the CDR3 reads CASSVDGRTDTQYF. The CDR3 DNA reads as TGTGCCAGCAGCGTAGATGGAAGGACAGATACGCAGTATTTT.

V gene TRBV6-6 combines with J gene TRBJ1-2, with 7 bases lining up with TRBD1. Germline-derived CDR1 and CDR2 are MNHNY and SVGAGI (reference sequence). The V gene end was trimmed by 2 bases and the J gene end by 8 bases; junction bases not matched to a gene: 8. The CDR3 sequence is 14 residues long. The CDR3 sequence: CASSYNSVGQGYTF. The CDR3 coding sequence is TGTGCCAGCAGTTACAATTCGGTGGGACAGGGCTACACCTTC.

The chain carries TRBV28 and TRBJ1-1; 8 bases agree with TRBD1. Germline V gene lookup returns CDR1 MDHEN and CDR2 SYDVKM. The V and J ends lost 5 bases and 5 bases, in that order; junction bases with no gene match: 7. The CDR3 runs to 14 residues. The DNA for the CDR3 is TGTGCCAGCAGTACCGCCGACAGGGGAACTGAAGCTTTCTTT. Translated, it gives CASSTADRGTEAFF. Full variable domain (outside the CDR3, taken from reference TRBV28 and TRBJ1-1): DVKVTQSSRYLVKRTGEKVFLECVQDMDHENMFWYRQDPGLGLRLIYFSYDVKMKEKGDIPEGYSVSREKKERFSLILESASTNQTSMYLCASSTADRGTEAFFGQGTRLTVV.

The rearrangement links TRBV5-4 to TRBJ2-5, with TRBD2 identical over 14 bases. From germline, CDR1 is SGHNT and CDR2 YYREEE (reference sequence). This CDR3 region has 16 residues. The V segment lost 4 bases and the J segment 6 bases; nucleotides outside the gene matches: 8. CDR3 loop: CASSPTTSGGAKTQYF. Written as DNA, the CDR3 is TGTGCCAGCAGCCCTACGACTAGCGGGGGGGCGAAGACCCAGTACTTC.

The chain combines TRBV6-1 with TRBJ2-5, with 10 bases that match TRBD1. The trim removed 2 bases at V and 4 bases at J, leaving 4 bases unmatched. This CDR3 has 15 amino acids. Germline assignment: CDR1 MNHNS and CDR2 SASEGT. CDR3 in DNA: TGTGCCAGCAGTGAATGGGGACAGGGGTCAGAGACCCAGTACTTC. Amino acid sequence: CASSEWGQGSETQYF.

V gene TRBV6-1 combines with J gene TRBJ1-5, with unresolved D. Per the germline V gene, CDR1 is MNHNS and CDR2 is SASEGT. Trimming removed 5 bases at V and 5 bases at J, with 10 bases between. There are 13 residues in the CDR3. The CDR3 nucleotides are TGTGCCAGCAGTACCCAGACTGATCAGCCCCAGCATTTT. Residues: CASSTQTDQPQHF.

The chain uses TRBV6-6 and TRBJ1-2; 8 bases align to TRBD1. V was pared by 6 bases and J by 5 bases, with 8 bases of the junction left unmatched. Germline V gives CDR1 MNHNY, CDR2 SVGAGI (reference sequence). This CDR3 region has 14 residues. The CDR3 region has the DNA TGTGCCAGCAGAGACGGACAGGGAGATTATGGCTACACCTTC. The encoded protein is CASRDGQGDYGYTF.

CDR3 residues: CASTPNVPGANVLTF. The CDR3 nucleotides read TGCGCCAGCACCCCTAACGTCCCTGGGGCCAACGTCCTGACTTTC. J is TRBJ2-6 and V is TRBV5-1; D gene unclear. The CDR3 is 15 amino acids. Germline-derived CDR1 and CDR2 are SGHRS and YFSETQ. The V and J ends lost 6 bases and 2 bases respectively, with 12 bases between them.

This sequence joins TRBV6-5 and TRBJ1-4; 12 bases line up with TRBD1. The germline gives CDR1 MNHEY, CDR2 SVGAGI. The CDR3 consists of 14 residues. Trimming took 8 bases from V and 8 from J; bases not matched to a gene: 6. CDR3 coding DNA: TGTGCCAGCGCGGGACAGGGGGCGATGGAAAAACTGTTTTTT. This gives the protein CASAGQGAMEKLFF.

The J gene is TRBJ2-7, the V gene TRBV10-1; 10 nucleotides align to TRBD1. The CDR3 loop spans 14 amino acids. The V gene end was trimmed by 6 bases and the J gene end by 1 base; junction bases not matched to a gene: 3. CDR1 WNHNN and CDR2 SYGVQD come from the germline V gene (reference sequence). The CDR3 bases are TGCGCCAGCAGCGCGGGACAGGGGTCCTACGAGCAGTACTTC. It yields the protein CASSAGQGSYEQYF.

This chain uses TRBV30 with TRBJ1-1; D ambiguous. Trimming took 2 bases from V and 4 from J, leaving 14 bases between them. The CDR3 totals 14 residues. Germline-derived CDR1 and CDR2 are GTSNPN and SVGIG (reference sequence). CDR3 protein: CAWSSAPASTEAFF. For the CDR3, the DNA is TGTGCCTGGAGTTCTGCGCCGGCGAGCACTGAAGCTTTCTTT.